Listed here is a single TCR beta chain. What antigen it recognizes has not been identified. The sample holds no much larger clone one base away, and base qualities are not on file. TCRbeta CDR3 regions were amplified from genomic DNA by means of the immunoSEQ Assay, a bias-controlled multiplex PCR. For the original study's pipeline: The number of nucleated cells in each sample was estimated by amplification of reference gene primers within the assay. Sequence reads were collapsed and filtered to measure the absolute abundance of every unique TCRbeta CDR3 rearrangement. For each sample, productive Simpson clonality was calculated as the square root of Simpson's diversity index across productive rearrangements. Drawn from immuneACCESS, this table holds only the in-frame rearrangements with V and J called that TCRdb kept. Clones are partly lost; checked studies trace under half to an unresolved V gene and leave the rest unexplained. The V and J calls and clone size were taken over from that table, and D and trimming were inferred from the DNA. The sample table records some 70,000 clones; around 84% of these occur just once. The ten largest clones represent approximately 7% of the sample.

The V end loses 8 bases and the J end loses 1 base, and a stretch of 9 bases separates them. The germline V gene specifies MNHEY as CDR1 and SVGAGI as CDR2. The CDR3 contains 12 residues, cysteine and phenylalanine counted. CDR3 DNA only is kept here, 36 bases in frame from base 1. The sample belongs to a study of blood T cell repertoires in COVID-19 (dated by TCRdb to about 2020). Study-level background: Samples covering the acute and convalescent phases of COVID-19 were provided by collaborators in the United States, Italy and Spain. Deeply sampled blood TCRbeta repertoires from subjects exposed to, actively infected with, or recovered from COVID-19 were included in the dataset. The prospective study material was composed of cDNA or gDNA derived from T cells, B-cell-depleted T cells, or PBMCs. Sample metadata almost always included a de-identified subject ID, COVID-19 status, age in years and sex. The samples were drawn from two sources: the first 160 participants of the ongoing ImmuneRACE study, and 1,000 to 1,500 subjects contributed by 6 global collaborators. Where HLA class I and class II types were available, the types were taken from metadata supplied by the sample provider, not from assay-based typing. A freely available public database, intended as a resource for researchers studying the immune response to SARS-CoV-2, is where the repertoires were released.

General conclusions and limits of the study: The amount of clinical and demographic metadata varied by source and participant and was provided uncurated.

Collaborating institutions collected whole blood in K2EDTA tubes following their own protocols. For TCRbeta analysis, collaborators shipped samples in one of three forms: frozen whole blood, isolated PBMCs, or DNA extracted from either of those sample types. The specimen sequenced was peripheral blood. The TCR comes from a man aged 50-60 years with active COVID-19. The chain is assembled from TRBV6-5 and TRBJ2-7; the D segment could be TRBD1, given 5 matching bases. The CDR3 corresponds to CASGASSYEQYF. Here is the DNA: TGTGCCAGCGGGGCATCGTCCTACGAGCAGTACTTC.